There are a few counts of the clone carrying this T cell receptor beta chain. The germline V gene encodes CDR1 SGHTA and CDR2 FQGNSA. The CDR3 extends over 17 amino acids. V lost 1 base, J lost 0 bases, and 13 bases lay in between. TCRdb used MiXCR to reprocess the 5' RACE reads, holding one entry per CDR3 protein. The sample contains 150,000 to 200,000 distinct CDR3 sequences, roughly 30% of which appear only once. The entry originates in a study of T-cell memory formation after mild COVID-19. The sequence derives from an adult woman who had mild COVID-19 (a few samples of this study predate the infection). Cell type and time point are not known. Sequenced sample: PBMCs or a T cell subset sorted from them (not recorded which). The V and J genes are TRBV7-2 and TRBJ2-1, with D perhaps TRBD2 (6 bases). CDR3 nucleotide sequence: TGTGCCAGCAGCTTAGGTCTAGCGCTGAGCTCCTACAATGAGCAGTTCTTC. The encoded protein is CASSLGLALSSYNEQFF.